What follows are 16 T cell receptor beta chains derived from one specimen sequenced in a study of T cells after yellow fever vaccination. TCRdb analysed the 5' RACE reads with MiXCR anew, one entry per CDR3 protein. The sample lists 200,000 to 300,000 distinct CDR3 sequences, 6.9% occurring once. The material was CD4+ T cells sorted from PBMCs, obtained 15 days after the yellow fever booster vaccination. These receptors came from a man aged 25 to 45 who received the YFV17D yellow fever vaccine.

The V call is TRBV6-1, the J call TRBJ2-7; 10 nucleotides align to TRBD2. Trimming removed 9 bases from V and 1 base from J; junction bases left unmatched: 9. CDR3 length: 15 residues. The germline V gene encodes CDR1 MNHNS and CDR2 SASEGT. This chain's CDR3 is CARSSRLAGSYEQYF. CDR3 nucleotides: TGTGCCAGAAGTAGCAGACTAGCGGGTTCCTACGAGCAGTACTTC.

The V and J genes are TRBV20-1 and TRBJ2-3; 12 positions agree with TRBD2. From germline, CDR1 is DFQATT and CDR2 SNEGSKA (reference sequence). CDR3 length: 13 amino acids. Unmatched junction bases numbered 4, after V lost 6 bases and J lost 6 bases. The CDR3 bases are TGCAGTGCGGAGACTAGCGGGAGTGATACGCAGTATTTT. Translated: CSAETSGSDTQYF.

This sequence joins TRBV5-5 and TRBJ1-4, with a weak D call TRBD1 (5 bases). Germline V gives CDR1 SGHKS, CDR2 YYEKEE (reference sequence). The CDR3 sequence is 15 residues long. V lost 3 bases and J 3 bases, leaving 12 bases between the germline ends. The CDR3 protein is CASSSDSTANEKLFF. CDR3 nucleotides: TGTGCCAGCAGCTCCGACAGTACGGCTAATGAAAAACTGTTTTTT.

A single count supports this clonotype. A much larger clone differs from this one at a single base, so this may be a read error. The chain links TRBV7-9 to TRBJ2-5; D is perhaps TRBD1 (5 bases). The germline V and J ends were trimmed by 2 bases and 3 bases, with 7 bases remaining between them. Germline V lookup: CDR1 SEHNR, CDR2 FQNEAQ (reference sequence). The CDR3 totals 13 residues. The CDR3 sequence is CASSLQGKETQYF. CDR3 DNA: TGTGCCAGCAGCTTACAGGGCAAAGAGACCCAGTACTTC.

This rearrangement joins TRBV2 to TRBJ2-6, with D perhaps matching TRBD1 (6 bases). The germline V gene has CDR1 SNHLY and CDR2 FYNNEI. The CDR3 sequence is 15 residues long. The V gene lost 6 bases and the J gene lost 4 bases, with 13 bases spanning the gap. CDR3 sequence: CASSGTGIGANVLTF. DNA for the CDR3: TGTGCCAGCAGCGGCACAGGGATAGGGGCCAACGTCCTGACTTTC.

In DNA form, the CDR3 reads TGTGCCAGCAGCTTAGGAACAGGGCGAGGCTACACCTTC. This codes for CASSLGTGRGYTF. The gene calls are TRBV7-2 and TRBJ1-2, with TRBD1 as a possible D gene (6 bases). Germline CDR1 is SGHTA and CDR2 is FQGNSA. This CDR3 spans 13 amino acids. Trimming removed 1 base from V and 8 bases from J, with 11 bases in between.

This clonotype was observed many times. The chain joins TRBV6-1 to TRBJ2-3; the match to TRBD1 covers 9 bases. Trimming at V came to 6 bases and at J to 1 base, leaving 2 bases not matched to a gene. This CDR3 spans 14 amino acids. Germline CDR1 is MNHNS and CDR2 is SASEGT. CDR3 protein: CASRTGGGTDTQYF. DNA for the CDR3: TGTGCCAGCAGGACAGGGGGTGGCACAGATACGCAGTATTTT.

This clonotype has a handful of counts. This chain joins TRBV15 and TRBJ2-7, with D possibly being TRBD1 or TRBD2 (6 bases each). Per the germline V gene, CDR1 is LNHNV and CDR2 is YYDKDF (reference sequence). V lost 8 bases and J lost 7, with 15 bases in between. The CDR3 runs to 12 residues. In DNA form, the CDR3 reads TGTGCCACCCGGAGGGGGGACGGGGAGCAGTACTTC. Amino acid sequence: CATRRGDGEQYF.

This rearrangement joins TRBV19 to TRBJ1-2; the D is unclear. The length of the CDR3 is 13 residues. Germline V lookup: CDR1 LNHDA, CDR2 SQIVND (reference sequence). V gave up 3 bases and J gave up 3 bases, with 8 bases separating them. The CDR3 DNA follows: TGTGCCAGTAGTATTTACAAAGACTATGGCTACACCTTC. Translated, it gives CASSIYKDYGYTF. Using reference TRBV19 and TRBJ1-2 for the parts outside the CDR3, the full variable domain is DGGITQSPKYLFRKEGQNVTLSCEQNLNHDAMYWYRQDPGQGLRLIYYSQIVNDFQKGDIAEGYSVSREKKESFPLTVTSAQKNPTAFYLCASSIYKDYGYTFGSGTRLTVV.

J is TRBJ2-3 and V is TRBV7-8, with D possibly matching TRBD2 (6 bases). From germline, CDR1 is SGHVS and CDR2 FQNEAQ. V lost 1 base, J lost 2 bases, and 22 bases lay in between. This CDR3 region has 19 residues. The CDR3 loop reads CASSLVRLRGVAHTDTQYF. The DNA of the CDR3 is TGTGCCAGCAGCTTAGTGAGGTTACGCGGGGTGGCTCACACAGATACGCAGTATTTT.

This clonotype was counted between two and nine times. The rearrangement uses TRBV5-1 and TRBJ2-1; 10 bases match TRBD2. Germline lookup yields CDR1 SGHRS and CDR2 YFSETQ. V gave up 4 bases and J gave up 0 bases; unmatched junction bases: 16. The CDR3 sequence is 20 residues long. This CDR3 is CASSAGVGLADIPSYNEQFF. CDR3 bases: TGCGCCAGCAGCGCGGGCGTAGGACTAGCGGATATCCCCTCCTACAATGAGCAGTTCTTC.

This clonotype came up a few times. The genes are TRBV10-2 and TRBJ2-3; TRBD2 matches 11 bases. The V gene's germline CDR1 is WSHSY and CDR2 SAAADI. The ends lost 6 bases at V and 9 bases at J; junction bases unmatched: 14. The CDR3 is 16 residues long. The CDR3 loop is CASRRVGLADGGTQYF. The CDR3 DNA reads TGCGCCAGCAGACGTGTGGGACTAGCGGACGGTGGGACGCAGTATTTT.

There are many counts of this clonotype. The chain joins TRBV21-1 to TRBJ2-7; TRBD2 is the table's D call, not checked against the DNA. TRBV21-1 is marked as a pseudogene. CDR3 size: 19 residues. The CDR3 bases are TGTGCCAGCAGCCTAACGGGACTAGCGGGTGGAGGGCATCTCTACGAGCAGTACTTC. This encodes CASSLTGLAGGGHLYEQYF.

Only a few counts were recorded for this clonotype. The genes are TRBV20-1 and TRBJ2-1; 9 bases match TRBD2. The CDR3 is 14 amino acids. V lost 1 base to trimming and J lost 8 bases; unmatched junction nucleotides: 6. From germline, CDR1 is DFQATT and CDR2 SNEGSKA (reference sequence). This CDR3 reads CSARVPSGVDEQFF. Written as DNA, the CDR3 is TGCAGTGCTAGAGTGCCTAGCGGGGTGGATGAGCAGTTCTTC.

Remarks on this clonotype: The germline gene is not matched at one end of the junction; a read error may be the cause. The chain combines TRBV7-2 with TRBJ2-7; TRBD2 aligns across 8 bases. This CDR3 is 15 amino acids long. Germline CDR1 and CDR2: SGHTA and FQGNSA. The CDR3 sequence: CASRLAGTSTYEQYF. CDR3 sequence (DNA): TGTGCCAGCAGATTAGCCGGGACTAGTACCTACGAGCAGTACTTC.

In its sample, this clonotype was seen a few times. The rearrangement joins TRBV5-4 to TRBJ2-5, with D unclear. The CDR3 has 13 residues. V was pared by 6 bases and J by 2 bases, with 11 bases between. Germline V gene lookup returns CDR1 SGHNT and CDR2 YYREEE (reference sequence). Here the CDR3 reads CASNWMGQETQYF. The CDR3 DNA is TGTGCCAGCAACTGGATGGGACAAGAGACCCAGTACTTC.